This T cell receptor beta chain was sequenced in a study of post-analysis software for immune sequencing data. As for the study in general: Relapsing-remitting, secondary progressive and progressive-relapsing forms of multiple sclerosis all featured among disease courses. General study results and limits: There were a handful of TRBV segments more frequent in patients than controls, and TRBV5-6, TRBV5-1 and TRBV20-1 were among them.

With regard to this clonotype: What it recognizes is unknown.

TCR beta libraries were prepared from cDNA with unique molecular identifiers. Between roughly 0.9 and 11 million T cells gave rise to some 520,000 cDNA molecules. One entry per CDR3 protein results from TCRdb running MiXCR on the PCR reads. This table has 550,000 to 700,000 distinct CDR3 sequences, 44% appearing once. The V gene lost 7 bases and the J gene lost 8 bases, with 9 bases spanning the gap. The CDR3 covers 11 residues. The source is a girl aged 10-17 years with multiple sclerosis. Sequenced sample: blood. The chain carries TRBV12-3 or TRBV12-4 and TRBJ2-1; no clear D. The CDR3 sequence is CASTSLDEQFF. The CDR3 DNA follows: TGTGCCAGCACCTCTTTAGATGAGCAGTTCTTC.